Listed below are T cell receptor beta chains from one sample, sequenced in a study of CD8+ T cells in alopecia areata. Using immunoSEQ multiplex PCR, the repertoire was profiled, and TCRdb retains in-frame clones only, with some absent. The sample lists around 190,000 clones, more than 50% occurring once. The sample consisted of CD8+ T cells sorted from blood. These receptors came from a human donor in good health. Both conserved end residues are part of each CDR3.

V	CDR3
TRBV5-1	CASSGKGEQFF
TRBV30	CAWSAAWTDTQYF
TRBV5-6	CASSWDRSNTDTQYF
TRBV7-9	CASSGSDRVHGYTF
TRBV27	CASSPEPYYEQYF
TRBV27	CASSLRGRDYGYTF
TRBV5-1	CASAIRDRMDTQYF
TRBV4-1	CASSQEHRGVYGYTF
TRBV29-1	CSVGGDSYEQYF
TRBV6-5	CASSQGGNSNQPQHF
TRBV4-1	CASSHQYTDTQYF
TRBV6-5	CASSDLDNEQFF
TRBV9	CASSVAGGAADTQYF
TRBV4-1	CASSRGAEDTEAFF
TRBV4-1	CASSQGQQPPYEQYF
TRBV30	CAWSAGQGGQPQHF
TRBV5-4	CASSLEGNEQFF